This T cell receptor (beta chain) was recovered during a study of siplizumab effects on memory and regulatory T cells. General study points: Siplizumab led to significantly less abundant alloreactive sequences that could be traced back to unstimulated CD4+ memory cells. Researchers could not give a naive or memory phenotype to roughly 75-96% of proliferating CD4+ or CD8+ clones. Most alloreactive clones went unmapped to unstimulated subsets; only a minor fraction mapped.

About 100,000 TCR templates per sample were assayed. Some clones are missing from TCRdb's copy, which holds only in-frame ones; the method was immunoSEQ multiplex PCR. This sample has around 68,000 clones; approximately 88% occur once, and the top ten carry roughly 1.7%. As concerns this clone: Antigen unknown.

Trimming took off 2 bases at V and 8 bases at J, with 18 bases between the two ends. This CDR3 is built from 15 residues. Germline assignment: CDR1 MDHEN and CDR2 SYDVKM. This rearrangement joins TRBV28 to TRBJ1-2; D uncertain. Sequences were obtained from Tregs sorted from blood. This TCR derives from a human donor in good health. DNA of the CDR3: TGTGCCAGCAGTTTAGTGGTCGGACCAGGCCCCGGCTACACCTTC. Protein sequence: CASSLVVGPGPGYTF.